This T cell receptor beta chain was recorded in a study of Tregs in tolerant kidney transplant recipients (dated by TCRdb to between 2018 and 2021). Regarding the study in general: Transplants used related donors with nonmyeloablative bone marrow transplantation; mixed chimerism was transient in the human trials. Before combined kidney and bone marrow transplantation, this study identified donor-specific regulatory T cells using TCRbeta sequencing and then followed those same cells after transplant. Study-wide conclusions, independent of this receptor: In tolerant patients, the expansion of donor-specific Tregs was greater than global Treg expansion, suggesting that the expansion was antigen-driven rather than nonspecific. Because the PCR primers were changed over time for some patients, nucleotide-level comparison could not be performed across the samples from those patients. Expanding Tregs with activated donor B cells appeared to identify the most biologically relevant and donor-specific TCRbeta repertoire. Although technical replication error seemed to be minimal, the question of biological reproducibility was not addressed directly. The study was limited by small patient numbers, and the findings need validation in larger populations and under other immunosuppression protocols.

The CDR3 spans 14 residues, from the cysteine through the phenylalanine. Only CDR3 DNA remains: 42 bases, in frame from the first base. For CDR1 and CDR2, the germline V gene (reference sequence) lists LNHDA and SQIVND. Relative to germline, V is 7 bases shorter and J is 1 base shorter, with 12 bases between their ends. Genomic DNA was extracted from sorted cells with the QIAGEN DNeasy Blood and Tissue Kit for TCRbeta CDR3 sequencing. Through immunoSEQ, high-throughput TCRbeta CDR3 sequencing was done commercially, including PCR amplification with internal controls and bias correction. On the authors' methods: Unique productive TCRbeta sequences were defined by CDR3 nucleotide sequence where primers matched, and otherwise by CDR3 amino acid sequence together with Vbeta and Jbeta genes. Sorting error was corrected by removing sequences shared between sorted populations at a frequency ratio of 2:1 or less, and the remaining shared sequences were assigned to the higher population. A sequence was defined as donor-reactive if the sequence was expanded at least 5-fold in CFSE-low cells compared with unstimulated cells and had a frequency of at least 0.01% in CFSE-low cells. Repertoire divergence was quantified by Jensen-Shannon divergence using the top 100 TCRbeta sequences ranked by frequency. For samples with multiple sequencing runs, sorting error was corrected in each run separately before the runs were combined. The clones in this table, taken by TCRdb from immuneACCESS, are in-frame only. Not every clone is retained; where verified, under half of the shortfall comes from an unresolved V gene, and the cause of the rest is unknown. That table furnishes V, J and clone size, whereas the DNA furnished D and trimming. This sample holds 55,000 to 70,000 clones; 75% to 90% were observed only once. The ten largest clones represent under 2.5% of the sample.

The time point label here, explained by the study, means: blood sample drawn before combined kidney and bone marrow transplant. Thawed PBMCs were FACS-sorted into unstimulated Tregs (CD4+CD25+CD127-), CD4+ non-Tregs (CD4+CD25-), CD4 cells and CD8 cells. Prior to Treg sorting, thawed PBMCs were rested overnight at 37 degrees C with 200 to 250 IU/ml IL-2. The patients were a few recipients of combined kidney and bone marrow transplants from the ITN036ST trial, and samples were available only for these trial subjects. Healthy control blood was separated into PBMCs by Ficoll density gradient and cryopreserved, and patient PBMCs were collected both before and after transplant. About this clone: What this receptor recognizes is not known. No much larger clone exists at a distance of one base, and base qualities are not known.

The sequence derives from a human donor who received a combined kidney and bone marrow transplant. The sequences come from Tregs from blood, collected before the transplant. The chain joins TRBV19 to TRBJ2-3; the D gene remains uncertain. The DNA reads as follows: TGTGCCAGTACAGGCCCTAGGCGCACAGATACGCAGTATTTT. It encodes CASTGPRRTDTQYF.